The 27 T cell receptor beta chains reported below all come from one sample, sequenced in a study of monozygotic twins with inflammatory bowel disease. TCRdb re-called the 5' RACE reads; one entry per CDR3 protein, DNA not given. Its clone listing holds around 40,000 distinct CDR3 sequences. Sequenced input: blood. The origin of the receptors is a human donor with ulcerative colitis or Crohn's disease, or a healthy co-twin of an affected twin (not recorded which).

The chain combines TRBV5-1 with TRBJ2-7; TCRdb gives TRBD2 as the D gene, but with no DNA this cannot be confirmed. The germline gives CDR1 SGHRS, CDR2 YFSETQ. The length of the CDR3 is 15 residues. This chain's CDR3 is CASSLEGLSSYEQYF.

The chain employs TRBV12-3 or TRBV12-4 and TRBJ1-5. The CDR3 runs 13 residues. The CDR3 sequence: CASRSGIGQPQHF.

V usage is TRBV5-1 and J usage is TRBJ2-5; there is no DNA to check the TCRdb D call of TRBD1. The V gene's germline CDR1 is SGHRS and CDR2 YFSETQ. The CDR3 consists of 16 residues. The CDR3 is CASSPALLAIQETQYF.

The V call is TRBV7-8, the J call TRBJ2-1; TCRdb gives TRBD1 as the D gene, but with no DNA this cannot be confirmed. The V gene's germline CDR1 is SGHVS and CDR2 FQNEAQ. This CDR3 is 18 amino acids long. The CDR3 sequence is CASSLVSGNPSSYNEQFF.

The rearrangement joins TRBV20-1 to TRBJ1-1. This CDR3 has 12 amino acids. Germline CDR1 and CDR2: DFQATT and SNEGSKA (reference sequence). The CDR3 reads CSARGYNREAFF.

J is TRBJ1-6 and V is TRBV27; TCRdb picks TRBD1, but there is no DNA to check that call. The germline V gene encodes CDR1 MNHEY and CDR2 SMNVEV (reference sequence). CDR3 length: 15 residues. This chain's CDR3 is CASSYAYSGSSPLHF.

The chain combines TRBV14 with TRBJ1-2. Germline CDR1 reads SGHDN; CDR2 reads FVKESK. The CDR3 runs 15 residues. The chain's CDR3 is CASSAHYGEPYGYTF.

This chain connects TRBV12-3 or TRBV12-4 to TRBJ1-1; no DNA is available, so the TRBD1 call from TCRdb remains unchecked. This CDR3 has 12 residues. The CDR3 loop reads CASSLWQGTAFF.

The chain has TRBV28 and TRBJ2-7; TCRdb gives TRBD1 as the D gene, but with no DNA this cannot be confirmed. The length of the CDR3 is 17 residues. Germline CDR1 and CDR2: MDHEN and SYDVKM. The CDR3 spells CASSLNQVGTKNYEQYF.

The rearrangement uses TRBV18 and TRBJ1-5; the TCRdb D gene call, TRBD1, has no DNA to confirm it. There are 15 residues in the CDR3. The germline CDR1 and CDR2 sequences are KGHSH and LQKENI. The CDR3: CASSQGDSRYQPQHF.

CDR3 region: CASRTQGAGELFF. The chain combines TRBV5-6 with TRBJ2-2; TCRdb selects TRBD1, and the lack of DNA leaves this call unchecked. CDR3 length equals 13 residues. Germline-derived CDR1 and CDR2 are SGHDT and YYEEEE. Supplemented by reference TRBV5-6 and TRBJ2-2, the full variable domain reads DAGVTQSPTHLIKTRGQQVTLRCSPKSGHDTVSWYQQALGQGPQFIFQYYEEEERQRGNFPDRFSGHQFPNYSSELNVNALLLGDSALYLCASRTQGAGELFFGEGSRLTVL.

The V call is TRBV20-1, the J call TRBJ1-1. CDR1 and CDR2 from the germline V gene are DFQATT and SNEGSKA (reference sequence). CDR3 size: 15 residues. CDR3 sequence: CSARDTFAMNTEAFF.

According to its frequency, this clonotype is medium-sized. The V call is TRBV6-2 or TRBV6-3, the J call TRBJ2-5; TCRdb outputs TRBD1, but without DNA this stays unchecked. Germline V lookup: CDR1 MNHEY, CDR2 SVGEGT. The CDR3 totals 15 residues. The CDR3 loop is CASSYFGQGQETQYF.

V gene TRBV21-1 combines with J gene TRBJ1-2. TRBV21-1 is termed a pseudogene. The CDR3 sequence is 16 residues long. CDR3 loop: CASSKGAGQTFRLGTF.

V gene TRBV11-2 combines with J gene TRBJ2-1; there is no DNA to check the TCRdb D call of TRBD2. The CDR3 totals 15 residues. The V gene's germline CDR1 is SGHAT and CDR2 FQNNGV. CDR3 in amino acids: CASSLAPSGYNEQFF.

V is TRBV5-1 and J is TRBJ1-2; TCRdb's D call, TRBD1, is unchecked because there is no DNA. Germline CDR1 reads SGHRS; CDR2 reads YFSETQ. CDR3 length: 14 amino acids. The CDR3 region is CASNPDREGDGYTF.

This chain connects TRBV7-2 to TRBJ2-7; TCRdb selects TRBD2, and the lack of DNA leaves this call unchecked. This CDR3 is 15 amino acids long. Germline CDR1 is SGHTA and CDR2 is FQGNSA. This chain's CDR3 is CASRLLAGGSYEQYF.

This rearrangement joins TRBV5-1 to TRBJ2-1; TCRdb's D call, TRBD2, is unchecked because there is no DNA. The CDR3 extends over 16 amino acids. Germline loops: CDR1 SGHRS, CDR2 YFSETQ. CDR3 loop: CASSLDSGSGYNEQFF.

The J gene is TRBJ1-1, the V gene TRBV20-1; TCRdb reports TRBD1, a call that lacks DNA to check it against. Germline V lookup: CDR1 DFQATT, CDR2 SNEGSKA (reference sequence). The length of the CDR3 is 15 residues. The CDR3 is CSASELGSRDTEAFF.

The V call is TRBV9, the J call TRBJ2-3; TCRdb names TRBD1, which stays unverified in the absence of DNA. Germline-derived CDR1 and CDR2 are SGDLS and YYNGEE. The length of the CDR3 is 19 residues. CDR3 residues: CASSLTPAGRASSTDTQYF.

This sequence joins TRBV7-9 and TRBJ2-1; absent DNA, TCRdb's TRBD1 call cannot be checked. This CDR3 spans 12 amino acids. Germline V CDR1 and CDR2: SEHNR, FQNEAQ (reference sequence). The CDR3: CASSLRGAEQFF.

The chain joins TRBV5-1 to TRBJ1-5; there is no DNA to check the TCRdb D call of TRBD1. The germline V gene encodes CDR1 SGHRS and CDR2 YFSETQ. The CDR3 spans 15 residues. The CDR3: CASSLAGARNQPQHF.

CDR3 protein: CASSPKGDRNSPLHF. The V call is TRBV5-4, the J call TRBJ1-6; the D call of TRBD1 rests on TCRdb alone, since no DNA is present to check it. This CDR3 has 15 amino acids. Germline V CDR1 and CDR2: SGHNT, YYREEE (reference sequence).

CDR3 amino acids: CASNPGGYEQYF. The gene calls are TRBV12-3 or TRBV12-4 and TRBJ2-7; there is no DNA to check the TCRdb D call of TRBD1. This CDR3 is 12 amino acids long.

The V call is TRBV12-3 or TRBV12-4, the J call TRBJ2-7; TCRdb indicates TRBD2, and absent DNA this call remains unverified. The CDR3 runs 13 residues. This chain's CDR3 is CASSWTSGSEQYF.

This CDR3 reads CASSLTGQEETQYF. V is TRBV5-4 and J is TRBJ2-5; TCRdb's assignment of TRBD1 cannot be checked, as there is no DNA. Germline V gene lookup returns CDR1 SGHNT and CDR2 YYREEE (reference sequence). The CDR3 totals 14 residues.

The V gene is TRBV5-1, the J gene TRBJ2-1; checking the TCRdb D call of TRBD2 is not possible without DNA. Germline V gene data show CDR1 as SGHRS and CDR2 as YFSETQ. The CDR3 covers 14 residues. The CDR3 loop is CASSHPGLNNEQFF. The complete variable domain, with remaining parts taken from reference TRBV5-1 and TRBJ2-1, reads KAGVTQTPRYLIKTRGQQVTLSCSPISGHRSVSWYQQTPGQGLQFLFEYFSETQRNKGNFPGRFSGRQFSNSRSEMNVSTLELGDSALYLCASSHPGLNNEQFFGPGTRLTVL.